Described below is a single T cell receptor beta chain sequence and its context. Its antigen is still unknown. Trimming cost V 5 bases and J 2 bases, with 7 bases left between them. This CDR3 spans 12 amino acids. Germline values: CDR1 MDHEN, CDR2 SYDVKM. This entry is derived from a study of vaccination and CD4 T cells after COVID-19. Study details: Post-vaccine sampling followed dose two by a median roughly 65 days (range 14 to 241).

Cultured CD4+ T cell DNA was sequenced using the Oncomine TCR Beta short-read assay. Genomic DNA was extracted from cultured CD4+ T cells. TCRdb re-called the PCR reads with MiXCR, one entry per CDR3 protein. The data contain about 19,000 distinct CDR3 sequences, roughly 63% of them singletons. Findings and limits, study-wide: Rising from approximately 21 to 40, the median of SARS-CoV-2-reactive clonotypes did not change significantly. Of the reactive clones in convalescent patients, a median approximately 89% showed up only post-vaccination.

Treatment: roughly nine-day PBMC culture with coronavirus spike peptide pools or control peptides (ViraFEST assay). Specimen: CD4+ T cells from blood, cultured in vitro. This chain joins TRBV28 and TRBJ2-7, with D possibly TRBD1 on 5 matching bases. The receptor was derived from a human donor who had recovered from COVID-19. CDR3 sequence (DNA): TGTGCCAGCAGTACGACAGCCTACGAGCAGTACTTC. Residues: CASSTTAYEQYF.